One and the same sample provided the 16 T cell receptor beta chains below, sequenced in a study of blood T cell repertoires in COVID-19. Assay used: immunoSEQ multiplex PCR; TCRdb lists only in-frame clones, some missing. The table lists under 250,000 clones, around 85% of them singletons. Specimen: PBMCs or T cells enriched from blood (not recorded which). These TCRs come from a woman aged 50 to 60 with acute COVID-19.

The V call is TRBV6-2 or TRBV6-3, the J call TRBJ1-6; possibly TRBD1 for D (6 bases). Per the germline V gene, CDR1 is MNHEY and CDR2 is SVGEGT. Trimming pared 6 bases from V and 7 bases from J, leaving 13 bases between. The CDR3 runs to 14 residues. This CDR3 reads CASSGWTENSPLHF. The DNA of the CDR3 is TGTGCCAGCAGCGGATGGACAGAAAATTCACCCCTCCACTTT.

This rearrangement joins TRBV28 to TRBJ2-1, with D perhaps TRBD2 (5 bases). Germline CDR1 and CDR2: MDHEN and SYDVKM. Trimming removed 5 bases at V and 2 bases at J, with 25 bases between. This CDR3 comprises 19 residues. CDR3 residues: CASSPADINRGGTYNEQFF. The CDR3 bases are TGTGCCAGCAGTCCCGCCGATATAAACAGAGGAGGTACCTACAATGAGCAGTTCTTC.

A single count supports this clone. The CDR3 bases are TGTGCTAGTGGTTTAAGGGGGCGAGGTCAGCCCCAGCATTTT. It encodes CASGLRGRGQPQHF. The chain combines TRBV12-5 with TRBJ1-5; TRBD1 agrees at 7 bases. The CDR3 loop spans 14 amino acids. V shed 3 bases, J shed 6 bases, and the junction held 5 bases outside the gene matches. Germline assignment: CDR1 LGHNT and CDR2 FRNRAP.

V usage is TRBV15 and J usage is TRBJ2-5; unclear D gene. This CDR3 contains 16 residues. The germline CDR1 and CDR2 sequences are LNHNV and YYDKDF (reference sequence). V dropped 0 bases and J dropped 0 bases, with 11 bases sitting between them. CDR3 region: CATSRDKLKYQETQYF. For the CDR3, the DNA is TGTGCCACCAGCAGAGACAAGCTAAAGTACCAAGAGACCCAGTACTTC.

The V and J genes are TRBV25-1 and TRBJ1-1, with D possibly TRBD1 on 5 matching bases. The CDR3 contains 13 residues. The V end was cut by 2 bases, the J end by 3 bases, with 7 bases between. In germline, CDR1 is MGHDK, CDR2 SYGVNS. DNA of the CDR3: TGTGCCAGCAGTGAACAGGGCTACACTGAAGCTTTCTTT. This gives the protein CASSEQGYTEAFF.

The chain employs TRBV18 and TRBJ1-1, with D tentatively TRBD1 (6 bases). The germline gives CDR1 KGHSH, CDR2 LQKENI. V dropped 4 bases and J dropped 9 bases, with 21 bases sitting between them. The CDR3 consists of 15 residues. This CDR3 reads CASSLQGTKGNKAFF. The CDR3 nucleotides are TGTGCCAGCTCACTACAAGGGACAAAAGGGAACAAAGCTTTCTTT. The whole variable domain, remainder taken from reference TRBV18 and TRBJ1-1, is NAGVMQNPRHLVRRRGQEARLRCSPMKGHSHVYWYRQLPEEGLKFMVYLQKENIIDESGMPKERFSAEFPKEGPSILRIQQVVRGDSAAYFCASSLQGTKGNKAFFGQGTRLTVV.

This clone is a singleton in its sample. This chain joins TRBV11-2 and TRBJ2-7, with 8 bases identical to TRBD1. Losses at the gene ends were 6 bases for V and 2 bases for J; bases not matched to a gene: 6. The CDR3 covers 14 residues. Germline V gene sequence: CDR1 SGHAT, CDR2 FQNNGV. The CDR3, as DNA: TGTGCCAGCAGGTTTGCGGGACAGGCCTACGAGCAGTACTTC. This sequence encodes CASRFAGQAYEQYF.

The CDR3 sequence is CASSPPGLGNQPQHF. The CDR3 DNA reads TGTGCCAGCAGTCCGCCAGGGTTAGGGAATCAGCCCCAGCATTTT. The chain employs TRBV6-5 and TRBJ1-5; weak D call: TRBD1 (5 bases). This CDR3 region has 15 residues. The V end was cut by 5 bases, the J end by 4 bases, with 15 bases between. Germline loops: CDR1 MNHEY, CDR2 SVGAGI.

The chain carries TRBV7-9 and TRBJ1-2, with 9 bases aligning to TRBD1. The CDR3 has 17 amino acids. V lost 7 bases, J lost 4 bases, and 16 bases stayed unmatched. Germline CDR1 and CDR2: SEHNR and FQNEAQ (reference sequence). In DNA, the CDR3 is TGTGCCAGCAACATCCTCTCACCGGGACAGGGTTTCTATGGCTACACCTTC. This encodes CASNILSPGQGFYGYTF.

This rearrangement joins TRBV18 to TRBJ1-5; 10 bases are shared with TRBD1. Germline values: CDR1 KGHSH, CDR2 LQKENI. This CDR3 region has 15 residues. The trim removed 3 bases at V and 4 bases at J, leaving 3 bases unmatched. Written as DNA, the CDR3 is TGTGCCAGCTCACCCCCGGGACAGGGGAATCAGCCCCAGCATTTT. Its translation: CASSPPGQGNQPQHF.

The chain is built from TRBV7-2 and TRBJ2-7; D is unclear. V dropped 1 base and J dropped 2 bases, with 15 bases sitting between them. The CDR3 loop spans 16 amino acids. Per germline, CDR1 SGHTA and CDR2 FQGNSA. The CDR3: CASSLVAGPSTYEQYF. DNA for the CDR3: TGTGCCAGCAGCTTAGTGGCAGGCCCTTCTACCTACGAGCAGTACTTC.

This chain joins TRBV10-3 and TRBJ1-1, with a possible D match to TRBD1 (5 bases). The CDR3 is 13 amino acids. V was shortened by 6 bases and J by 5 bases, with 13 bases between the two germline ends. Germline V gene sequence: CDR1 ENHRY, CDR2 SYGVKD. CDR3 protein: CAIRTGGRTEAFF. The CDR3 DNA sequence: TGTGCCATCAGGACGGGGGGAAGGACTGAAGCTTTCTTT.

Written as DNA, the CDR3 is TGTGCCAGCAGTGGACAGTTCGACACTGAAGCTTTCTTT. Translating it yields CASSGQFDTEAFF. The genes are TRBV25-1 and TRBJ1-1, with a possible D match to TRBD1 (5 bases). Trimming pared 4 bases from V and 3 bases from J, leaving 9 bases between. The CDR3 extends over 13 amino acids. Germline-derived CDR1 and CDR2 are MGHDK and SYGVNS.

The rearrangement joins TRBV19 to TRBJ1-4; 7 bases are shared with TRBD1. Germline lookup yields CDR1 LNHDA and CDR2 SQIVND (reference sequence). The CDR3 sequence is 16 residues long. V lost 5 bases, J lost 0 bases, and 6 bases stayed unmatched. The CDR3 protein is CASSRDRATTNEKLFF. The CDR3 bases are TGTGCCAGTAGTCGGGACAGAGCCACAACTAATGAAAAACTGTTTTTT.

The V call is TRBV27, the J call TRBJ1-5; 7 bases line up with TRBD1. The V gene's germline CDR1 is MNHEY and CDR2 SMNVEV (reference sequence). The V segment lost 2 bases and the J segment 7 bases; nucleotides outside the gene matches: 8. The CDR3 contains 15 residues. DNA for the CDR3: TGTGCCAGCAGTTTAACGACAGGGACCAGCCAGCCCCAGCATTTT. This translates into CASSLTTGTSQPQHF.

The V gene is TRBV7-2, the J gene TRBJ2-7, with no clear D. Germline V gene sequence: CDR1 SGHTA, CDR2 FQGNSA. V was pared by 8 bases and J by 0 bases, with 14 bases between. The length of the CDR3 is 14 residues. The CDR3 reads CASGNRARSYEQYF. CDR3 nucleotide sequence: TGTGCCAGCGGCAACAGAGCCCGCTCCTACGAGCAGTACTTC.